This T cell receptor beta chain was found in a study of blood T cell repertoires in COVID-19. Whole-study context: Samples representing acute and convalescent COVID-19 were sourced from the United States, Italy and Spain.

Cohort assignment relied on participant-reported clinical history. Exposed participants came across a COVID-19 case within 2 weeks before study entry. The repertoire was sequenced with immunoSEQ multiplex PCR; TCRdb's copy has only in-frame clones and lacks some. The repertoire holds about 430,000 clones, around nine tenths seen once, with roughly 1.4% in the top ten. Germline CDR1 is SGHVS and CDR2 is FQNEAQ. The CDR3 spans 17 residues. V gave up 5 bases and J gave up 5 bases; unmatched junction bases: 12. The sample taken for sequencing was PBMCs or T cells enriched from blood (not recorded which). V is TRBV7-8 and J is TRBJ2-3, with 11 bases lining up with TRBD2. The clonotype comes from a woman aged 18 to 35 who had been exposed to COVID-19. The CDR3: CASSGRIAGGPGDTQYF. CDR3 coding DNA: TGTGCCAGCAGCGGTCGGATAGCGGGAGGGCCGGGAGATACGCAGTATTTT.